The rows below give T cell receptor beta chains drawn from one sample of a study of shared clonotypes between healthy human individuals. Data came from immunoSEQ multiplex PCR; TCRdb stores just in-frame clones and leaves some out. This sample has over a million clones, with roughly 70% found just once. Sequencing used memory CD4+ T cells sorted from blood. Receptors were obtained from a man between 18 and 29 years old in good health. Each CDR3 is given with its conserved first and last residue. Each record gives: V gene, CDR3 protein.

V gene: TRBV5-1
CDR3 protein: CASSFFRQGGPQNTEAFF

V gene: TRBV5-1
CDR3 protein: CASSSTPGASYEQYF

V gene: TRBV28
CDR3 protein: CASGTGVGYTF

V gene: TRBV21-1
CDR3 protein: CATEDPGGVDRGYTF

V gene: TRBV18
CDR3 protein: CASSPIAGGKNTGELFF

V gene: TRBV7-2
CDR3 protein: CASSSDRTGELFF

V gene: TRBV7-3
CDR3 protein: CASSPNPGSPQFF

V gene: TRBV14
CDR3 protein: CASSPIGLAGAHEQYF

V gene: TRBV13
CDR3 protein: CASSLVRGGTDTQYF

V gene: TRBV7-6
CDR3 protein: CASSSGQGYSLHF

V gene: TRBV15
CDR3 protein: CATSRDPGTVNSPLHF

V gene: TRBV27
CDR3 protein: CASSWGNEQYF

V gene: TRBV11-2
CDR3 protein: CASTPGWAFQGEQYF

V gene: TRBV5-1
CDR3 protein: CASSVDGTDTQYF

V gene: TRBV6-6
CDR3 protein: CASSYGLGETQYF

V gene: TRBV5-1
CDR3 protein: CASSKTPPPGTGGTEAFF

V gene: TRBV21-1
CDR3 protein: CASSKGRVNYGYTF

V gene: TRBV15
CDR3 protein: CATSRAAGPGYGYTF

V gene: TRBV7-9
CDR3 protein: CASSLGQPADTEAFF

V gene: TRBV11-3
CDR3 protein: CASSLERSGEQFF

V gene: TRBV5-1
CDR3 protein: CASCLTGTREEEQFF

V gene: TRBV13
CDR3 protein: CASSPRGQSYGYTF

V gene: TRBV18
CDR3 protein: CASCRTGNYEQYF

V gene: TRBV30
CDR3 protein: CAWSWVTGELFF

V gene: TRBV7-2
CDR3 protein: CASSLRGNQPQHF

V gene: TRBV6-1
CDR3 protein: CASRTTGRSYEQYF

V gene: TRBV7-9
CDR3 protein: CASAWGAANTEAFF

V gene: TRBV5-4
CDR3 protein: CASSSESPQETQYF

V gene: TRBV7-2
CDR3 protein: CASSPRMSGELFF

V gene: TRBV30
CDR3 protein: CAWNPPSLGSYEQYF

V gene: TRBV6-4
CDR3 protein: CASSDSPGPQNIQYF

V gene: TRBV5-1
CDR3 protein: CASRSFGDFRETQYF

V gene: TRBV10-3
CDR3 protein: CAISVDSNQPQHF

V gene: TRBV7-9
CDR3 protein: CASSGSTGGPYNEQFF

V gene: TRBV6-1
CDR3 protein: CASSRSEKLFF

V gene: TRBV11-3
CDR3 protein: CASSASAGSPYEQYF

V gene: TRBV5-6
CDR3 protein: CASSVDPGSNYGYTF

V gene: TRBV18
CDR3 protein: CASSRRLREALGNEQFF

V gene: TRBV7-9
CDR3 protein: CASSTQRGTDTQYF

V gene: TRBV7-2
CDR3 protein: CASSFSSGAKVEQFF

V gene: TRBV7-2
CDR3 protein: CASTRALAGTEAFF

V gene: TRBV6-1
CDR3 protein: CASSERVVAKNIQYF

V gene: TRBV7-2
CDR3 protein: CASSLIGSSGANVLTF

V gene: TRBV5-6
CDR3 protein: CASSSQGAITEAFF

V gene: TRBV13
CDR3 protein: CASTRNTEAFF

V gene: TRBV10-3
CDR3 protein: CAISRTSGSTDTQYF

V gene: TRBV6-6
CDR3 protein: CASGREQTNEKLFF

V gene: TRBV6-5
CDR3 protein: CASSPGHLGNEKLFF